This T cell receptor beta chain was sequenced for a study of T-cell reconstitution after alpha-beta-depleted transplantation in children. This clonotype came up many times. Its antigen is currently unknown. Preparation of the TCRbeta library was carried out with unique molecular identifiers. Via MiXCR, TCRdb re-called the PCR reads, giving one row per CDR3 protein. Among about 70,000 distinct CDR3 sequences, approximately 10% were seen once, and the ten largest hold approximately 13%. Findings and limits, study-wide: Several hundred expanded graft clones reportedly supplied alpha-beta T cells about two months after transplant. Newly produced T cells mostly provided counts and TCRbeta diversity after one year, as hyperexpanded clones declined.

This specimen consisted of PBMCs, obtained before TCRalphabeta/CD19-depleted stem cell transplant. The TCR comes from a boy aged 5-17 years with acute myeloid leukemia, due to receive a stem cell transplant.

The CDR3 region is CASTHSRATGGRELFF. CDR3 DNA sequence: TGTGCCAGCACCCATTCTCGAGCGACAGGGGGGCGGGAGCTGTTTTTT. V gene TRBV11-2 combines with J gene TRBJ2-2; 9 bases are a match to TRBD1. Trimming removed 7 bases from V and 9 bases from J; junction bases left unmatched: 15. The germline CDR1 and CDR2 sequences are SGHAT and FQNNGV. The CDR3 covers 16 residues.